This T cell receptor (beta chain) was sequenced in a study of metastatic and nonmetastatic thyroid tumors. As for the study in general: The study looked at repertoires side by side in blood and in tumor or nodule tissue from malignant and benign thyroid patients.

General study points: The study reportedly found significantly higher TCR beta diversity in malignant thyroid tumors than benign nodules, in blood and tumor.

Between the trimmed V and J ends, which lost 7 bases and 4 bases, there was a span of 11 bases. This CDR3 is built from 12 residues. Germline V gene sequence: CDR1 GTSNPN, CDR2 SVGIG (reference sequence). In the study's own analysis: Researchers built a distant-metastasis classifier for papillary thyroid cancer that drew on CDR3 differences across clinicopathological groups. Via MiXCR, TCRdb re-called the PCR reads. In this record, the V and J calls reflect TCRdb's handling and not the investigators' own analysis. This table has about 30,000 clones, 20% to 25% appearing once. Until they underwent thyroid surgery, no patient had received any treatment. Notes on this clone: Antigen specificity is unknown.

The receptor comes from a female donor with papillary thyroid cancer or a benign thyroid nodule (not recorded which). Some clones in this sample may be carry-over from other donors' samples. Sequenced sample: blood. The chain employs TRBV30 and TRBJ1-3; tentatively, D is TRBD1 (5 bases). The CDR3 sequence: CASTVAGNTIYF. In DNA form, the CDR3 reads TGTGCCTCGACAGTAGCCGGAAACACCATATATTTT.